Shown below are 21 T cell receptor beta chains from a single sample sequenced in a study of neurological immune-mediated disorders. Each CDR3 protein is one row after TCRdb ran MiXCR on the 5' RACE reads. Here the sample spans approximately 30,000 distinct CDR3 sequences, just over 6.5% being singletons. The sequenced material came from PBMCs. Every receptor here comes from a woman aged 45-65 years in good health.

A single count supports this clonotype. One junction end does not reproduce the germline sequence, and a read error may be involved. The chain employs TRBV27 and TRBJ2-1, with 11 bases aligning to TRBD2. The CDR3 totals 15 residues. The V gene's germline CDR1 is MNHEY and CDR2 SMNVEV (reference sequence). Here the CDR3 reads CDSRLGLADYNEQFF. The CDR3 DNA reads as TGTGACAGCAGGCTGGGACTAGCGGACTACAATGAGCAGTTCTTC.

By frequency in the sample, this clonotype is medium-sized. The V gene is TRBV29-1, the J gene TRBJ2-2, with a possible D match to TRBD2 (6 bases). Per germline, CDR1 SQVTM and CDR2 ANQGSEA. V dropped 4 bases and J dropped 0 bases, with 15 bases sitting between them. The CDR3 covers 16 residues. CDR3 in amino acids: CSVVGGAGSNTGELFF. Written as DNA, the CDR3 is TGCAGCGTTGTTGGCGGGGCGGGCTCGAACACCGGGGAGCTGTTTTTT.

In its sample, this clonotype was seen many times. Here the CDR3 DNA reads TGTGCCAGCAGCCCCCTGAGTGGATTAGGGGGCGAGCAGTACTTC. It codes for CASSPLSGLGGEQYF. The chain combines TRBV12-3 or TRBV12-4 with TRBJ2-7; D perhaps matches TRBD1 (6 bases). The CDR3 sequence is 15 residues long. V lost 6 bases and J lost 6, with 21 bases in between.

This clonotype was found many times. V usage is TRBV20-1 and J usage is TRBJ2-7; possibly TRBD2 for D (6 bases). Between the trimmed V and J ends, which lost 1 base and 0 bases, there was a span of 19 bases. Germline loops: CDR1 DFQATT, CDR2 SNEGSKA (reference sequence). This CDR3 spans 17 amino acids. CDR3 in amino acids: CSARGALVSGSSYEQYF. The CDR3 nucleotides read TGCAGTGCTAGAGGGGCCTTGGTTAGCGGCAGCTCCTACGAGCAGTACTTC.

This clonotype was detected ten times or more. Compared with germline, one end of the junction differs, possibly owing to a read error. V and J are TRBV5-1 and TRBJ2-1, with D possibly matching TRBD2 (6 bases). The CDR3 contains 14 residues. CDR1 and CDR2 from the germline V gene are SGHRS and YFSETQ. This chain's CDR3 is CASSSRDSDNEQFF. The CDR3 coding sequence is TGCGCCAGCAGCTCAAGGGACTCCGACAATGAGCAGTTCTTC. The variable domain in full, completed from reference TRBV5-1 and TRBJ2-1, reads KAGVTQTPRYLIKTRGQQVTLSCSPISGHRSVSWYQQTPGQGLQFLFEYFSETQRNKGNFPGRFSGRQFSNSRSEMNVSTLELGDSALYLCASSSRDSDNEQFFGPGTRLTVL.

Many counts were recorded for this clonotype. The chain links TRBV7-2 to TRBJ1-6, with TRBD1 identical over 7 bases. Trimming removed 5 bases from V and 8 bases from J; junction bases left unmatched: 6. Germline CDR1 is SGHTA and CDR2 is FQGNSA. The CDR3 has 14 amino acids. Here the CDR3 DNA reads TGTGCCAGCAGCCCGGGACAGTCGCATTCACCCCTCCACTTT. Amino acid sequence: CASSPGQSHSPLHF.

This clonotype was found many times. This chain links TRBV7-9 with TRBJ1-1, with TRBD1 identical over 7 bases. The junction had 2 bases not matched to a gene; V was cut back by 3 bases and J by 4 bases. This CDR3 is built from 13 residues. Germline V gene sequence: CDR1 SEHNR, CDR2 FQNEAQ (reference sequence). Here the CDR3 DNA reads TGTGCCAGCAGCTTCAGGGGGTCCACTGAAGCTTTCTTT. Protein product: CASSFRGSTEAFF.

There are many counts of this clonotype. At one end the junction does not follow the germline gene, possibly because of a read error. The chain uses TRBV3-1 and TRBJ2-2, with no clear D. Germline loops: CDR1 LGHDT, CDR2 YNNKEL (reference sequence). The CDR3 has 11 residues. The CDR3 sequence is CASTAAGELFF. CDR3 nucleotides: TGTGCGAGCACGGCCGCCGGGGAGCTGTTTTTT.

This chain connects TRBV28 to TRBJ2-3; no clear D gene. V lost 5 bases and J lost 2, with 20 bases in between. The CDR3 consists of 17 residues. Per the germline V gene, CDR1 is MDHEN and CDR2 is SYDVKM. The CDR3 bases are TGTGCCAGCAGTACACTACAGCAGGTGGGCTTCACAGATACGCAGTATTTT. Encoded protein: CASSTLQQVGFTDTQYF.

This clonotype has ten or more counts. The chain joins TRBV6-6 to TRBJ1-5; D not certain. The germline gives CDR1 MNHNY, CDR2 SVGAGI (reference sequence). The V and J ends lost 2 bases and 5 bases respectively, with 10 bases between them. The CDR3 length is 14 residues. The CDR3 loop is CASSYPPNDQPQHF. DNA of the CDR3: TGTGCCAGCAGTTACCCGCCTAATGATCAGCCCCAGCATTTT.

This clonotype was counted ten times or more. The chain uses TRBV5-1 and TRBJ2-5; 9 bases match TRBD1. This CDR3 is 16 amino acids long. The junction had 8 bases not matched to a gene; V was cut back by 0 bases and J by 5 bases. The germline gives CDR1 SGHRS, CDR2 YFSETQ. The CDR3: CASSLATGGQGETQYF. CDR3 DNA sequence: TGCGCCAGCAGCTTGGCCACAGGGGGCCAGGGTGAGACCCAGTACTTC.

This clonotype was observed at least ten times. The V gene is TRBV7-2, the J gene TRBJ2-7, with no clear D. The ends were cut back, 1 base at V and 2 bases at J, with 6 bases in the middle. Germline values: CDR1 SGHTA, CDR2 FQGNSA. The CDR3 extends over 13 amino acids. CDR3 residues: CASSLEIAYEQYF. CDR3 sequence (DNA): TGTGCCAGCAGCTTAGAAATCGCCTACGAGCAGTACTTC.

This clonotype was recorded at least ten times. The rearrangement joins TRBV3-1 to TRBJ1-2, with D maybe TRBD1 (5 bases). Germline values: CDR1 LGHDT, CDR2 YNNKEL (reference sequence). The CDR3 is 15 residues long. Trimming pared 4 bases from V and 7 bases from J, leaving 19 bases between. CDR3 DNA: TGTGCCAGCAGCCTGACAAGGCAGAGCGGGGCTGGCTACACCTTC. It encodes CASSLTRQSGAGYTF.

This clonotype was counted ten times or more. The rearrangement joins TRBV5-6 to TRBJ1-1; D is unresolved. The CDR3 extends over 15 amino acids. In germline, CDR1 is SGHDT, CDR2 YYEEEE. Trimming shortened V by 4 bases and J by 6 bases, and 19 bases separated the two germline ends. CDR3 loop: CASSQMVAKEAEAFF. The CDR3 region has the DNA TGTGCCAGCAGCCAGATGGTGGCCAAGGAGGCTGAAGCTTTCTTT.

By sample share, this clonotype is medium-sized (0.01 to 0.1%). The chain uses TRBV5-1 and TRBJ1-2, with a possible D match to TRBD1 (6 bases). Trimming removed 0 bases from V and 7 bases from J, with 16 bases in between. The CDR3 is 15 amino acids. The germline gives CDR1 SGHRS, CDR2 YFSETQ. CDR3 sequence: CASSLARGPGSGYTF. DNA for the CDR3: TGCGCCAGCAGCTTGGCTCGGGGGCCGGGGAGTGGCTACACCTTC. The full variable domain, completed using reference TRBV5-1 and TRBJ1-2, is KAGVTQTPRYLIKTRGQQVTLSCSPISGHRSVSWYQQTPGQGLQFLFEYFSETQRNKGNFPGRFSGRQFSNSRSEMNVSTLELGDSALYLCASSLARGPGSGYTFGSGTRLTVV.

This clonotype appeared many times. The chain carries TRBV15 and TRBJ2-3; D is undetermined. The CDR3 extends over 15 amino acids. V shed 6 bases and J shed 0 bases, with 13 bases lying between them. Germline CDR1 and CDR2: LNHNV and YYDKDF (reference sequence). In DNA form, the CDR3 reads TGTGCCACCAGACCGTTCGCGGATAGCACAGATACGCAGTATTTT. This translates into CATRPFADSTDTQYF.

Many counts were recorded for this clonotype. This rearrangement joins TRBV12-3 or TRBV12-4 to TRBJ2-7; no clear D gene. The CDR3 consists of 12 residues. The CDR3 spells CASSGRAYEQYF. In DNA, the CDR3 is TGTGCAAGCTCGGGCCGGGCCTACGAGCAGTACTTC.

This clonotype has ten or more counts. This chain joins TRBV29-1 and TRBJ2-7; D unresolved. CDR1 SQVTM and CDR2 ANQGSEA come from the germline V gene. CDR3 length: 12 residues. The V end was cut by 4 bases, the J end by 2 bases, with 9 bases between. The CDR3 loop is CSVVPDTYEQYF. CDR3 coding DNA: TGCAGCGTTGTTCCTGACACCTACGAGCAGTACTTC.

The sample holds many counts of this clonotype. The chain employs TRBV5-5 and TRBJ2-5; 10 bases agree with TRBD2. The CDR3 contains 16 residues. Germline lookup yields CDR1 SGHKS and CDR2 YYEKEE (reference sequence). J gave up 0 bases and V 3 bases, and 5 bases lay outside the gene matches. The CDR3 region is CASSSPLAGDQETQYF. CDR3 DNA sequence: TGTGCCAGCAGCTCCCCCCTAGCGGGAGACCAAGAGACCCAGTACTTC.

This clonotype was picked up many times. CDR3 residues: CASSFGIGTRRSQETQYF. CDR3 DNA: TGCGCCAGCAGCTTCGGAATTGGGACAAGAAGGTCCCAAGAGACCCAGTACTTC. This chain uses TRBV5-1 with TRBJ2-5; maybe TRBD1 (6 bases). The V gene's germline CDR1 is SGHRS and CDR2 YFSETQ. Trimming stripped 2 bases from V and 1 base from J, with 21 bases between. This CDR3 has 18 amino acids.

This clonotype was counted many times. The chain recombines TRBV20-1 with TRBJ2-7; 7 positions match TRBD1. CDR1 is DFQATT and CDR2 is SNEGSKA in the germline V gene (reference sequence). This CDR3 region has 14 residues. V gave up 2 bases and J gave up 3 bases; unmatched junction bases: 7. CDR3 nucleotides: TGCAGTGCTAGACCCCGGGACAGAGACTACGAGCAGTACTTC. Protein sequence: CSARPRDRDYEQYF.